One and the same sample provided the 16 T cell receptor beta chains below, sequenced in a study of T cell changes during pregnancy in multiple sclerosis. Clones were sequenced by immunoSEQ multiplex PCR, and TCRdb holds only the in-frame ones, with some missing. Here the sample spans about 110,000 clones, less than 95% being singletons. The input for sequencing was peripheral blood, taken before pregnancy. These receptors all come from a female donor with multiple sclerosis, enrolled in a pregnancy study.

The genes are TRBV7-8 and TRBJ1-1; 7 bases fit TRBD1. The germline V gene has CDR1 SGHVS and CDR2 FQNEAQ. The V and J ends lost 0 bases and 3 bases, in that order; junction bases with no gene match: 1. The CDR3 spans 14 residues. The CDR3 DNA reads as TGTGCCAGCAGCTTAGCGACAGGGTACACTGAAGCTTTCTTT. Protein sequence: CASSLATGYTEAFF.

With respect to this clone: The same CDR3 also results from other DNA sequences found in this sample. CDR3 in DNA: TGTGCCAGCAGTTTGAGCCGGAACACTGAAGCTTTCTTT. Translated: CASSLSRNTEAFF. The gene calls are TRBV27 and TRBJ1-1; D ambiguous. The CDR3 extends over 13 amino acids. With 3 bases removed from V and 1 base from J, the gap between germline ends came to 6 bases. Germline V gene data show CDR1 as MNHEY and CDR2 as SMNVEV (reference sequence).

This clone was seen just once. V gene TRBV19 combines with J gene TRBJ1-2; the D gene is possibly TRBD1 (6 bases). Trimming took off 5 bases at V and 5 bases at J, with 9 bases between the two ends. CDR1 and CDR2 (germline): LNHDA, SQIVND (reference sequence). This CDR3 has 12 amino acids. CDR3 amino acids: CASSVTGYGYTF. In nucleotides, the CDR3 is TGTGCCAGTAGTGTGACAGGTTATGGCTACACCTTC.

The genes are TRBV18 and TRBJ1-4; D is undetermined. The V end lost 0 bases, the J end lost 5 bases, and 4 bases lay between the germline ends. CDR3 size: 13 residues. Germline CDR1 KGHSH, CDR2 LQKENI. The CDR3 is CASSPPGNEKLFF. The CDR3 bases are TGTGCCAGCTCACCACCCGGGAATGAAAAACTGTTTTTT. The entire variable domain, with the rest obtained from reference TRBV18 and TRBJ1-4, is as follows: NAGVMQNPRHLVRRRGQEARLRCSPMKGHSHVYWYRQLPEEGLKFMVYLQKENIIDESGMPKERFSAEFPKEGPSILRIQQVVRGDSAAYFCASSPPGNEKLFFGSGTQLSVL.

In DNA form, the CDR3 reads TGTGCCAGCAGCTTGGTTGCGGGAGGCGGTACCGGGGAGCTGTTTTTT. This codes for CASSLVAGGGTGELFF. The rearrangement uses TRBV5-4 and TRBJ2-2; 8 positions agree with TRBD2. The CDR3 runs 16 residues. Trimming took 0 bases from V and 5 from J; bases not matched to a gene: 6. Germline V gives CDR1 SGHNT, CDR2 YYREEE (reference sequence).

The V gene is TRBV30, the J gene TRBJ1-2; 10 bases are shared with TRBD1. J was trimmed by 5 bases and V by 4 bases; bases with no gene match: 7. The CDR3 sequence is 14 residues long. CDR1 and CDR2 (germline): GTSNPN, SVGIG (reference sequence). The CDR3 sequence is CAWNDRGLIYGYTF. The CDR3 DNA is TGTGCCTGGAACGACAGGGGGCTAATTTATGGCTACACCTTC.

In this sample, this clone turned up once. This chain uses TRBV30 with TRBJ2-2; 7 bases match TRBD2. Germline V gene data show CDR1 as GTSNPN and CDR2 as SVGIG (reference sequence). There are 17 residues in the CDR3. V was pared by 4 bases and J by 2 bases, with 13 bases of the junction left unmatched. CDR3 loop: CAWTKRAQAGNTGELFF. Written as DNA, the CDR3 is TGTGCCTGGACCAAAAGAGCGCAAGCGGGAAACACCGGGGAGCTGTTTTTT. The whole variable domain, filled in from reference TRBV30 and TRBJ2-2, reads SQTIHQWPATLVQPVGSPLSLECTVEGTSNPNLYWYRQAAGRGLQLLFYSVGIGQISSEVPQNLSASRPQDRQFILSSKKLLLSDSGFYLCAWTKRAQAGNTGELFFGEGSRLTVL.

J is TRBJ2-1 and V is TRBV9; 12 bases fit TRBD2. Trimming removed 2 bases from V and 6 bases from J; junction bases left unmatched: 12. This CDR3 region has 18 residues. The germline gives CDR1 SGDLS, CDR2 YYNGEE. The CDR3 sequence: CASSVSPRLAGAGNEQFF. CDR3 nucleotides: TGTGCCAGCAGCGTTTCCCCTCGACTAGCGGGAGCGGGCAATGAGCAGTTCTTC.

V usage is TRBV19 and J usage is TRBJ1-4, with a possible D match to TRBD1 (6 bases). V was pared by 5 bases and J by 4 bases, with 14 bases between. Germline lookup yields CDR1 LNHDA and CDR2 SQIVND (reference sequence). This CDR3 has 15 amino acids. This chain's CDR3 is CASSEPGQVNEKLFF. CDR3 DNA: TGTGCCAGTAGTGAACCGGGACAAGTTAATGAAAAACTGTTTTTT.

The gene calls are TRBV2 and TRBJ2-7; D possibly corresponds to TRBD2 (5 bases). Looked up from germline, CDR1 is SNHLY and CDR2 is FYNNEI. The V end lost 6 bases, the J end lost 4 bases, and 7 bases lay between the germline ends. This CDR3 has 11 residues. The chain's CDR3 is CASREAYEQYF. Here the CDR3 DNA reads TGTGCCAGCAGGGAGGCGTACGAGCAGTACTTC.

The chain combines TRBV18 with TRBJ2-5, with TRBD2 matching 9 bases. Germline assignment: CDR1 KGHSH and CDR2 LQKENI. V dropped 2 bases and J dropped 4; count of bases not matched to a gene: 5. This CDR3 spans 15 amino acids. As DNA, the CDR3 is TGTGCCAGCTCACCATACACTAGCGGGCCAGAGACCCAGTACTTC. Amino acids: CASSPYTSGPETQYF.

The rearrangement links TRBV5-1 to TRBJ2-2, with D unresolved. The length of the CDR3 is 13 residues. Trimming pared 0 bases from V and 7 bases from J, leaving 7 bases between. Per germline, CDR1 SGHRS and CDR2 YFSETQ. CDR3 in amino acids: CASSLELFGELFF. The CDR3 coding sequence is TGCGCCAGCAGCTTGGAGCTTTTCGGGGAGCTGTTTTTT.

The chain couples TRBV4-3 to TRBJ2-1; TRBD2 matches 7 bases. The CDR3 spans 16 residues. After removal of 0 bases from V and 5 bases from J, the junction contained 7 bases not matched to a gene. CDR1 and CDR2 from the germline V gene are LGHNA and YSLEER. The CDR3 sequence: CASSQDTGGANNEQFF. The CDR3 coding sequence is TGCGCCAGCAGCCAAGATACGGGGGGAGCAAACAATGAGCAGTTCTTC.

This sequence joins TRBV6-1 and TRBJ1-4; D remains ambiguous. The CDR3 is 13 amino acids. Trimming shortened V by 8 bases and J by 0 bases, and 7 bases separated the two germline ends. The germline V gene encodes CDR1 MNHNS and CDR2 SASEGT. The CDR3 loop is CASSYATNEKLFF. In DNA, the CDR3 is TGTGCCAGCTCTTATGCAACTAATGAAAAACTGTTTTTT.

The chain joins TRBV6-5 to TRBJ2-5, with 11 bases fitting TRBD2. V lost 6 bases and J lost 5; bases outside the gene matches: 2. The germline gives CDR1 MNHEY, CDR2 SVGAGI. The CDR3 totals 13 residues. The CDR3 loop reads CASRLAGAETQYF. CDR3 sequence (DNA): TGTGCCAGCAGACTAGCGGGAGCGGAGACCCAGTACTTC.

This clone was observed many times. The chain uses TRBV7-9 and TRBJ1-3; unclear D gene. Per the germline V gene, CDR1 is SEHNR and CDR2 is FQNEAQ (reference sequence). Trimming took 3 bases from V and 4 from J, leaving 4 bases between them. The length of the CDR3 is 12 residues. This CDR3 is CASSFSGNTIYF. Written as DNA, the CDR3 is TGTGCCAGCAGCTTCTCGGGAAACACCATATATTTT.